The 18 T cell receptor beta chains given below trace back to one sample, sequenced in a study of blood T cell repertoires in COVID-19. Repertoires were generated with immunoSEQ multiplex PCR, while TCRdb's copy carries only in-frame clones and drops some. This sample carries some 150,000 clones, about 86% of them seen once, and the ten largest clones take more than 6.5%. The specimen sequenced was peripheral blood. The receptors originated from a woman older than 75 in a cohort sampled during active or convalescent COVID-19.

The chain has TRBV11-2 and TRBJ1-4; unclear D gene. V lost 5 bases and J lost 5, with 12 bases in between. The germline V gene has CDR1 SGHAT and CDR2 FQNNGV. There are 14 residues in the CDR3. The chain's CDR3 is CASSPSGSNEKLFF. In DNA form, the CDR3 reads TGTGCCAGCAGCCCCTCGGGGTCGAATGAAAAACTGTTTTTT.

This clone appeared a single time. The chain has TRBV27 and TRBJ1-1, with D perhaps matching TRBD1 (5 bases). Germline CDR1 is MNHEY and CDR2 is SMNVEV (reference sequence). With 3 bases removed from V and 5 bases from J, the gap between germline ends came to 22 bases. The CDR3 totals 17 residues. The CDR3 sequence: CASSFRGAGTKETEAFF. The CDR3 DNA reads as TGTGCCAGCAGTTTCCGCGGGGCAGGGACGAAAGAGACTGAAGCTTTCTTT.

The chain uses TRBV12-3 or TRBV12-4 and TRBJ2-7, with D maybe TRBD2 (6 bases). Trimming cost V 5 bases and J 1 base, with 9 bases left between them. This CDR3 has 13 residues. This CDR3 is CASSHGTSYEQYV. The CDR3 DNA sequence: TGTGCCAGCAGTCATGGGACTTCCTACGAGCAGTACGTC.

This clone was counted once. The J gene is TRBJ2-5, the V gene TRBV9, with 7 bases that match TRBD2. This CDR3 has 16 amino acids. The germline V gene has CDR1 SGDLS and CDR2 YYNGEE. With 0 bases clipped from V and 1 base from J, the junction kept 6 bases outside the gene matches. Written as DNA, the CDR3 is TGTGCCAGCAGCGTAGCTCCTAGCGGTTCCCAAGAGACCCAGTACTTC. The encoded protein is CASSVAPSGSQETQYF.

The DNA for the CDR3 is TGCAGCCAGAAAACTAACTATGGCTACACCTTC. It codes for CSQKTNYGYTF. V and J are TRBV29-1 and TRBJ1-2; D remains ambiguous. Germline assignment: CDR1 SQVTM and CDR2 ANQGSEA. There are 11 residues in the CDR3. Trimming cost V 8 bases and J 0 bases, with 7 bases left between them.

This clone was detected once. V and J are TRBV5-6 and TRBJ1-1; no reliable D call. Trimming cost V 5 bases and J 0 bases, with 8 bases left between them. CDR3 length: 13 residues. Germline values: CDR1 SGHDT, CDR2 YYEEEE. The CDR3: CASRRVMNTEAFF. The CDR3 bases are TGTGCCAGCAGGAGAGTCATGAACACTGAAGCTTTCTTT.

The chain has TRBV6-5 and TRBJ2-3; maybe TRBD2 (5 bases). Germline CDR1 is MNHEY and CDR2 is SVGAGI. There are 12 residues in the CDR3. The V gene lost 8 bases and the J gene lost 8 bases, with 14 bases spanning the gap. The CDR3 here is CASSTEGGTQYF. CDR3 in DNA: TGTGCCAGCTCCACCGAAGGAGGTACGCAGTATTTT.

CDR3 region: CASSYGGGSYEQYV. The CDR3 DNA reads as TGTGCCAGCAGTTACGGGGGAGGGTCTTACGAGCAGTACGTC. The chain employs TRBV6-5 and TRBJ2-7; 7 bases are shared with TRBD2. Trimming took 2 bases from V and 4 from J; bases not matched to a gene: 5. Germline CDR1 reads MNHEY; CDR2 reads SVGAGI. This CDR3 spans 14 amino acids.

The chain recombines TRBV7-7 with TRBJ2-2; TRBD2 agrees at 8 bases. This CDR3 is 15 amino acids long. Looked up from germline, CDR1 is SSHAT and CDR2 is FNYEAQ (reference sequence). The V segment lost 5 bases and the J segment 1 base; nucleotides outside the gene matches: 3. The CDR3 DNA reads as TGTGCCAGCAGCCCTGCGGGAGGGAACACCGGGGAGCTGTTTTTT. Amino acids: CASSPAGGNTGELFF.

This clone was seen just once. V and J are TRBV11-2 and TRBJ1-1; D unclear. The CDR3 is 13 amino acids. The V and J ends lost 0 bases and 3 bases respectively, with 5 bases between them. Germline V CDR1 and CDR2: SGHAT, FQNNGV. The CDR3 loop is CASSLDPDTEAFF. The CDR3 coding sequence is TGTGCCAGCAGCTTAGATCCGGACACTGAAGCTTTCTTT. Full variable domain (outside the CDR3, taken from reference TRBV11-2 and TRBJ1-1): EAGVAQSPRYKIIEKRQSVAFWCNPISGHATLYWYQQILGQGPKLLIQFQNNGVVDDSQLPKDRFSAERLKGVDSTLKIQPAKLEDSAVYLCASSLDPDTEAFFGQGTRLTVV.

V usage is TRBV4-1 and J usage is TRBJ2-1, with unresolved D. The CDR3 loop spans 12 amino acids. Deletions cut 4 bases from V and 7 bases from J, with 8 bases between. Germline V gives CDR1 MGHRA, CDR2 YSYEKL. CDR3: CASSPFGNEQFF. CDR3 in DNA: TGCGCCAGCAGCCCCTTCGGGAATGAGCAGTTCTTC.

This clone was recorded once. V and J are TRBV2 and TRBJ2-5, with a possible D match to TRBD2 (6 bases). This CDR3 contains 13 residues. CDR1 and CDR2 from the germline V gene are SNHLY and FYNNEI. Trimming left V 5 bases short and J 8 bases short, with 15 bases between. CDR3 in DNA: TGTGCCAGCAGTATAAGTGGGGGGTTAACCCAGTACTTC. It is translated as CASSISGGLTQYF.

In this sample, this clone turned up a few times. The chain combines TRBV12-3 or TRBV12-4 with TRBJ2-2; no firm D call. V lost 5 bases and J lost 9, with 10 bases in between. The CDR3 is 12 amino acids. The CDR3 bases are TGTGCCAGCAGTCCGTATTTATGGGAGCTGTTTTTT. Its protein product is CASSPYLWELFF.

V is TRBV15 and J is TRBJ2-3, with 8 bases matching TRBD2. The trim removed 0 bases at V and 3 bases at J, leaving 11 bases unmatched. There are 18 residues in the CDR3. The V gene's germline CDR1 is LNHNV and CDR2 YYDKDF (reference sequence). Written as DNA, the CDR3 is TGTGCCACCAGCAGAGATTTACCCCATAGCGGGGTTACAGATACGCAGTATTTT. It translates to CATSRDLPHSGVTDTQYF.

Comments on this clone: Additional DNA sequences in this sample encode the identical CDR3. The CDR3 sequence is CASSSGGPYEQYF. CDR3 coding DNA: TGTGCCAGCAGCAGCGGGGGGCCCTACGAGCAGTACTTC. V and J are TRBV7-2 and TRBJ2-7; 9 nucleotides align to TRBD2. Trimming removed 5 bases from V and 2 bases from J; junction bases left unmatched: 1. The CDR3 is made up of 13 amino acids. Germline CDR1 is SGHTA and CDR2 is FQGNSA.

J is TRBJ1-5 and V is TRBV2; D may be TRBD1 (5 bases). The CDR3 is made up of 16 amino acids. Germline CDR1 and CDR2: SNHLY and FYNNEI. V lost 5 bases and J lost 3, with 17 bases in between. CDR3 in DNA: TGTGCCAGCAGTCTTCAGTCCAGGGCCTACAATCAGCCCCAGCATTTT. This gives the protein CASSLQSRAYNQPQHF.

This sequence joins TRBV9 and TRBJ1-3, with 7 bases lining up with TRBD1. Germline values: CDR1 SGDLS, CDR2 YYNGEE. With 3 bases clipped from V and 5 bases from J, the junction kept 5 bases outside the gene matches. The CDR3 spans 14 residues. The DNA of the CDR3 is TGTGCCAGCAGCGGGACAGGCCTCAGAAACACCATATATTTT. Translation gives CASSGTGLRNTIYF.

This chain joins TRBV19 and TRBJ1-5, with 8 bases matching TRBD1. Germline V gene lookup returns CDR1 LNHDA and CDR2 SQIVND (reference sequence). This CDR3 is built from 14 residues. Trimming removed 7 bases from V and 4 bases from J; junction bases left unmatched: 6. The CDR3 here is CASIPGGPNQPQHF. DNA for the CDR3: TGTGCCAGTATTCCAGGGGGCCCTAATCAGCCCCAGCATTTT.